This T cell receptor beta chain appears in the sequencing data of a study of shared clonotypes between healthy human individuals (dated by TCRdb to 2019 to 2021). Turning to the overall study: The cohort comprised a couple of women and a few men aged 18 to 49 years. For each donor, three plates each were used for CD4 naive and CD4 memory, two plates were used for CD8 naive, and one plate was used for CD8 memory. To estimate repertoire size and how much clonotypes are shared between individuals, the study performed deep sequencing of blood TCR repertoires from a few healthy adults. To increase sequencing depth and limit assay-specific biases, different laboratories used diverse techniques to prepare libraries and sequence TCR repertoires. Between about 0.85 and 8.9 billion PBMCs per donor were obtained by leukapheresis.

The germline ends are 9 bases apart after V is trimmed by 3 bases and J by 7 bases. The CDR3 runs 12 residues from the cysteine to the phenylalanine. This entry keeps only the CDR3 DNA: 36 bases, framed from base 1. As encoded in the germline V gene, CDR1 is KGHSH while CDR2 is LQKENI. Using the deep immunoSEQ assay, multiplex PCR amplified TCR CDR3 regions from genomic DNA. For each cell subset, the extracted genomic DNA was distributed evenly across all wells of several immunoSEQ 96-well plates, and each plate served as one replicate. Each replicate PCR for sorted subsets received about 180 ng genomic DNA, equal to tens of thousands of T cell genomes. The purified libraries were quantified using a Qubit 3.0 fluorometer, sized with a Bioanalyzer 2100, and then quantified again using the KAPA Library Quantification kit. Each immunoSEQ 96-well plate was sequenced on its own single-read 150-cycle Illumina NextSeq 550 flow cell. In the source study's methods: Because the immunoSEQ output included only junctional sequences and no quality scores, the filtering could not be the same as the filtering used for full-length reads. Sequences were annotated with PyIR, a Python wrapper for IgBLAST v1.9, and V/J genes and CDR3 were assigned using IMGT germline references. Reads were removed for weak V/J assignments (E-value above 1e-6), missing CDR3, stop codons, out-of-frame junctions, or ambiguous translated residues. V3J clonotypes were defined as sequences sharing the same inferred V gene, J gene, and CDR3 amino acid sequence. Percentage overlap between repertoires was calculated by dividing the number of shared unique clonotypes by the size of the smaller repertoire. RTK rarefaction, the Chao1 estimator, and Recon v2.1 estimates of unobserved clonotypes were used to assess repertoire richness. OLGA was used to compute generation probabilities for all TCRbeta clonotypes that the gDNA method yielded from a handful of donors. Drawn from immuneACCESS, this table holds only the in-frame rearrangements with V and J called that TCRdb kept. Clones are partly lost; checked studies trace under half to an unresolved V gene and leave the rest unexplained. Clonal size and the V and J genes are those of that table, whereas D and trimming came from the DNA. The sample records 950,000 to 1,100,000 clones, around 74% of which are singletons. Clones ranked in the top ten supply approximately 1.5% of the sample.

The donors were healthy, HIV-negative adults with no recently reported acute infections or vaccinations. Every donor was a Caucasian adult residing in Nashville, Tennessee, USA. CD4+ T cells were enriched by magnetic negative selection, after which naive cells were positively selected on CD45RA and the negative fraction was taken as the memory subset. Blood was obtained by leukapheresis, after which PBMCs were separated by Ficoll-Histopaque density gradient centrifugation and cryopreserved in liquid nitrogen vapor phase. Purity and quantity of every magnetically sorted T cell population were checked by analytical flow cytometry. Genomic DNA was isolated from each sorted fraction and quantified by UV absorbance on a Nanodrop 2000c. This clone was seen a handful of times. Its antigen remains undetermined. No base quality information exists; no much larger clone differs at one position. What the research found in general, with its limitations: Incomplete sequencing was indicated by rarefaction of sorted-subset datasets, despite the large sequencing depth. Sampling was restricted to blood, and TCR repertoires in tissue are likely to differ from TCR repertoires in blood. Approximately 4.8% of naive CD4, 3.5% of naive CD8, 2.3% of memory CD4, and 0.4% of memory CD8 clonotypes were shared across four donors. Compared with non-shared clonotypes, the clonotypes found in all four sorted-subset donors had higher generation probabilities. The genetic and exposure-history diversity represented was limited by the small number of donors. Larger estimated clonotype richness was generally found for naive subsets than for memory subsets. Based on pairwise subsampling, the degree of clonotype sharing among donors was expected to be affected by sequencing depth.

Sample: memory CD4+ T cells sorted from blood. Explained via the paper, the cell subset or site label denotes: CD45RA-negative fraction. The clonotype comes from a man younger than 30 in good health. In this chain, TRBV18 is recombined with TRBJ2-5; no D gene call is confident. The bases are TGTGCCAGCTCACCCGAACTGGGGACCCAGTACTTC. This gives the protein CASSPELGTQYF.